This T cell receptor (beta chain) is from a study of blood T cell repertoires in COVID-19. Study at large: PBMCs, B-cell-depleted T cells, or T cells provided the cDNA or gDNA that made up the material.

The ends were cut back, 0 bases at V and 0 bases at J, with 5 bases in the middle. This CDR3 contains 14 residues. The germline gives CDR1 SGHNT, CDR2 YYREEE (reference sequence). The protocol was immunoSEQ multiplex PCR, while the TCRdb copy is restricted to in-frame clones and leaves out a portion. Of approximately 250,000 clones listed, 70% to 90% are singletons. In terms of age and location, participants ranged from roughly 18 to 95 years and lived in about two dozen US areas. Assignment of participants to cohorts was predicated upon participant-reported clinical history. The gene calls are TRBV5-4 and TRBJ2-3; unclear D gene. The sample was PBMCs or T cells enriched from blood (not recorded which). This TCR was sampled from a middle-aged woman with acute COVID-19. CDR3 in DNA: TGTGCCAGCAGCTTGGCCAGTAGCACAGATACGCAGTATTTT. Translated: CASSLASSTDTQYF.